This TCR beta chain emerged from a study of T-cell reconstitution after alpha-beta-depleted transplantation in children. Study-wide findings and caveats: Among T cells one year after transplant, newly produced cells accounted for most counts and diversity. Reports say that about two months after transplant, the alpha-beta T cells came out of several hundred graft clones that had expanded. Surviving recipient T cells and thymic progenitors produced the high day-60 TCRbeta diversity seen in some patients.

Trimming removed 6 bases from V and 8 bases from J; junction bases left unmatched: 6. Germline CDR1 is SQVTM and CDR2 is ANQGSEA. The CDR3 is 12 amino acids. A remark on this clonotype: Its antigen is not known.

TCRbeta library preparation incorporated unique molecular identifiers. TCRdb called the PCR reads again in MiXCR, with one record for every CDR3 protein. The table shows 6,400 or so distinct CDR3 sequences, with 16% occurring only once. V usage is TRBV29-1 and J usage is TRBJ1-5; TRBD1 matches 8 bases. This clonotype originated in a male patient aged 10-17 years who had a stem cell transplant for acute myeloid leukemia, so the T cells may come from the graft donor. The sequencing here drew on PBMCs, mostly from graft donor cells, taken 60 days after TCRalphabeta/CD19-depleted stem cell transplant. CDR3 DNA sequence: TGCAGCGTCGTGGCAGGGGGCGAGCCCCAGCATTTT. Protein: CSVVAGGEPQHF. The variable domain in full, completed from reference TRBV29-1 and TRBJ1-5, reads SAVISQKPSRDICQRGTSLTIQCQVDSQVTMMFWYRQQPGQSLTLIATANQGSEATYESGFVIDKFPISRPNLTFSTLTVSNMSPEDSSIYLCSVVAGGEPQHFGDGTRLSIL.